The clone carrying this T cell receptor (beta chain) has a handful of counts. Its antigen remains unknown. This entry is derived from a study of beta chain features in type 1 diabetes. Study-wide results and limits: At VDJ recombination sites, type 1 diabetes patients had fewer insertions and more deleted nucleotides. HLA influence on TCRB rearrangement stayed unresolved here. TCRB CDR3 length was moderately but significantly reduced in all four CD4+ subsets of Type 1 diabetes patients.

CD45RO/CCR7/CD25/CD127/CD95/CD27 sorting isolated CD4+ naive, central memory, regulatory and stem cell-like memory cells. As every portion of the isolated RNA was reverse transcribed, the sequencing read expressed TCRB transcripts. The assay was immunoSEQ multiplex PCR, and TCRdb's table has in-frame clones only and misses some. The sample lists 300,000 to 400,000 clones; roughly 14% were seen once. This CDR3 is 13 amino acids long. V was shortened by 3 bases and J by 2 bases, with 8 bases between the two germline ends. CDR1 and CDR2 (germline): MDHEN, SYDVKM. The TCR comes from a woman younger than 35 with type 1 diabetes. The specimen sequenced was naive CD4+ T cells from blood. J is TRBJ2-7 and V is TRBV28; D might be TRBD1 (5 bases). The CDR3 DNA sequence: TGTGCCAGCAGTTTGGGGCGGCCCTACGAGCAGTACTTC. Protein: CASSLGRPYEQYF.